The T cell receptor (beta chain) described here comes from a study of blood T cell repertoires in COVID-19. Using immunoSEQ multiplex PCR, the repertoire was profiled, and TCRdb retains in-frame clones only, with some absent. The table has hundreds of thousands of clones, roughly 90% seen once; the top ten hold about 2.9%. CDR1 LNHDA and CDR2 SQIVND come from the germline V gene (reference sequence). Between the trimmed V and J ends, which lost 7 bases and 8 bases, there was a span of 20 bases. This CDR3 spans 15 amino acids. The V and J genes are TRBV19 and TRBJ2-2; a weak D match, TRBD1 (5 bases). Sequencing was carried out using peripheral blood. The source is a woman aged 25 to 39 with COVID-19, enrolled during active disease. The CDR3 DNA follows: TGTGCCAGTATAGGGGTACGAGAAACGATGGGGGAGCTGTTTTTT. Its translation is CASIGVRETMGELFF.